This T cell receptor (beta chain) is drawn from a study of blood T cell repertoires in COVID-19. About the study: Spain, Italy and the United States supplied samples that represented acute and convalescent COVID-19.

Original handling: Scientists estimated how many nucleated cells there were by amplifying reference gene primers. Assay: immunoSEQ multiplex PCR; the TCRdb copy retains only in-frame clones and omits some. D and trimming were read from the DNA, whereas the V and J calls and clone size are those reported in that table. This sample has about 190,000 clones, with around nine tenths found just once. The CDR3 runs 15 residues. Germline loops: CDR1 SGHAT, CDR2 FQNNGV. V was trimmed by 4 bases and J by 1 base, leaving 10 bases between them. The sequencing input was peripheral blood. This clonotype was obtained from a man in his forties with acute or convalescent COVID-19. The chain is built from TRBV11-2 and TRBJ2-2; possible D gene TRBD2, 6 bases. CDR3 nucleotide sequence: TGTGCCAGCAGCTCCCCCGGGGGGAACACCGGGGAGCTGTTTTTT. Translated: CASSSPGGNTGELFF.